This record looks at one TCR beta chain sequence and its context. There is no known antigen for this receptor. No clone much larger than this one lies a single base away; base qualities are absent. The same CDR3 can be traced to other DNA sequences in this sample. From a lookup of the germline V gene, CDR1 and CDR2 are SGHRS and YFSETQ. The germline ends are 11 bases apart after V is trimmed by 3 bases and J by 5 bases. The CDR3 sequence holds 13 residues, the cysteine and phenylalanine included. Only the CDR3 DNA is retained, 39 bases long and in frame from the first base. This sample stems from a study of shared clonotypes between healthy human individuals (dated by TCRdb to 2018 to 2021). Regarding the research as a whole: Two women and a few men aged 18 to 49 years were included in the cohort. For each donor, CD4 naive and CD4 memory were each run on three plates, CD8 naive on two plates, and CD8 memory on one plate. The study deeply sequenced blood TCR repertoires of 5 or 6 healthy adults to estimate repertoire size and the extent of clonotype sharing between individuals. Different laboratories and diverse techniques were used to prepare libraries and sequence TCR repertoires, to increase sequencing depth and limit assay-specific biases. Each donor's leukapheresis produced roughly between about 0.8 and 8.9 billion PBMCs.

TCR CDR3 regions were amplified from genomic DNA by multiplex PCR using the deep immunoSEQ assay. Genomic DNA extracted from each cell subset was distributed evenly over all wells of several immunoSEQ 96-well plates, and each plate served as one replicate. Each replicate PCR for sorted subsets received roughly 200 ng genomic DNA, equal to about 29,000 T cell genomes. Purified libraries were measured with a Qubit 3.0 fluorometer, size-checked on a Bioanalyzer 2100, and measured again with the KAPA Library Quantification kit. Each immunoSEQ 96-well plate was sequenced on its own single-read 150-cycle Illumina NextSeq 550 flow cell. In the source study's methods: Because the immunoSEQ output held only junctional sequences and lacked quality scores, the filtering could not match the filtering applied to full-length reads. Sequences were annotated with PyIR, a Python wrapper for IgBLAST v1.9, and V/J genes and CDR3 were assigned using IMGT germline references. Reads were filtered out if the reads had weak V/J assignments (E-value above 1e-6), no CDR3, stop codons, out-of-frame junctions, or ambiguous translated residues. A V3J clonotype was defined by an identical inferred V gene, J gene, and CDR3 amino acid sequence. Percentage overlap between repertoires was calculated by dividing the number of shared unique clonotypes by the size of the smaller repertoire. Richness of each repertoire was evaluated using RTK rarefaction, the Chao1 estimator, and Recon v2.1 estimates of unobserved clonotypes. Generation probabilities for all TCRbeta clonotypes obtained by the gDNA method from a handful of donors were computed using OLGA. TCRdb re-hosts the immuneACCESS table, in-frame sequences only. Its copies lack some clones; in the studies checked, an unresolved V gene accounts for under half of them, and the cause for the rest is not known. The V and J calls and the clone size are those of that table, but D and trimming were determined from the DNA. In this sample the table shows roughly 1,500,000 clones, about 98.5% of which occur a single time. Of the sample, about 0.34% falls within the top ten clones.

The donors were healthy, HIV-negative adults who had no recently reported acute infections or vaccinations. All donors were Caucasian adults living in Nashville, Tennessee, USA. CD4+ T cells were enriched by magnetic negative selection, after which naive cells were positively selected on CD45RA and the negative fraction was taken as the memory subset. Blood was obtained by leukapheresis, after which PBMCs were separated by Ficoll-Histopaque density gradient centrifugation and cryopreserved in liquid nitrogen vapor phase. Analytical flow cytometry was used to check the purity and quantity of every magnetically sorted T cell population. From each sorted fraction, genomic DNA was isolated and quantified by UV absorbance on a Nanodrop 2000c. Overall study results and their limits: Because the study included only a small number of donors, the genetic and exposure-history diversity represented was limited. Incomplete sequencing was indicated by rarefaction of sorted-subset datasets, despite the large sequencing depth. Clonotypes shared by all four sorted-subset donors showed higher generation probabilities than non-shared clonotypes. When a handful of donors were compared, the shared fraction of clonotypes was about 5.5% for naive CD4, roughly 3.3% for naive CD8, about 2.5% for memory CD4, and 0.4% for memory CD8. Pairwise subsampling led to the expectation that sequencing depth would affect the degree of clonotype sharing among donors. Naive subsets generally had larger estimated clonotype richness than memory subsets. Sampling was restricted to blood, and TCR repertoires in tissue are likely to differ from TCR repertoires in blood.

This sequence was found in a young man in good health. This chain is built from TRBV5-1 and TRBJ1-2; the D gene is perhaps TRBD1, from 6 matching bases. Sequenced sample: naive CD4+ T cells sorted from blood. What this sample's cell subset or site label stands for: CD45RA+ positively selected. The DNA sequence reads TGCGCCAGCAGCTCTGGACAGAATTATGGCTACACCTTC. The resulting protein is CASSSGQNYGYTF.